This is a list of T cell receptor beta chains from one sample in a study of cytomegalovirus exposure and HLA in healthy donors. This table comes from immunoSEQ multiplex PCR, and its TCRdb copy is limited to in-frame clones, with some not included. The repertoire has 150,000 to 200,000 clones, around 92% of them found once; the top ten carry 4% to 4.5%. Material: PBMCs. All receptors derive from a young man in good health and CMV-seropositive. Each CDR3 is given with its conserved first and last residue. A D gene is named only where the DNA matches it firmly. Expanded clones are given a class, and other clones once, few, many or no size at all.

- | TRBJ1-4 | - | TRBV28 | TGTGCCAGCAGCCCCGGAGGGCCAACTAATGAAAAACTGTTTTTT | CASSPGGPTNEKLFF
- | TRBJ2-1 | - | TRBV6-6 | TGTGCCAGCTTCCTTAGCTCCTACAATGAGCAGTTCTTC | CASFLSSYNEQFF
- | TRBJ1-1 | TRBD1 | TRBV19 | TGTGCCAGTGAGGCAGGGGGCTCGCCTGAAGCTTTCTTT | CASEAGGSPEAFF
few | TRBJ1-5 | - | TRBV30 | TGTGCCTGGAGTAAGCTGGAGGGGCCCCAGCATTTT | CAWSKLEGPQHF
once | TRBJ2-5 | - | TRBV11-2 | TGTGCCAGCAGCCCCTTAGAGACCCAGTACTTC | CASSPLETQYF
- | TRBJ2-2 | - | TRBV2 | TGTGCCAGCAATCGGGAGAACACCGGGGAGCTGTTTTTT | CASNRENTGELFF
- | TRBJ2-5 | TRBD2 | TRBV11-2 | TGTGCCAGCAGCTGGGGAGGGTCGGAGACCCAGTACTTC | CASSWGGSETQYF
- | TRBJ1-2 | TRBD1 | TRBV2 | TGTGCCAGCAGAGGACAGGGGGCTGGCTATGGCTACACCTTC | CASRGQGAGYGYTF
- | TRBJ2-1 | TRBD2 | TRBV4-1 | TGCGCCAGCAGCCAAGATGGGGGGGTCAACAGAAATGAGCAGTTCTTC | CASSQDGGVNRNEQFF
- | TRBJ2-2 | TRBD2 | TRBV19 | TGTGCCAGCGTAGGACTAGGGAGCACCGGGGAGCTGTTTTTT | CASVGLGSTGELFF
- | TRBJ2-7 | TRBD2 | TRBV11-3 | TGTGCCAGCAGCTTAGATCTCCCTTCGCCGGGACTAGCCTACGAGCAGTACTTC | CASSLDLPSPGLAYEQYF
- | TRBJ1-1 | TRBD1 | TRBV4-1 | TGCGCCAGCAGCCAACATAGGAGGGGGCGAAGTCGGACTGAAGCTTTCTTT | CASSQHRRGRSRTEAFF
- | TRBJ2-1 | TRBD2 | TRBV14 | TGTGCCAGCAGCCAAGATCTAGCGGGAGTATTAAGTGAGCAGTTCTTC | CASSQDLAGVLSEQFF
- | TRBJ2-3 | TRBD2 | TRBV7-6 | TGTGCCAGCAGCCCGGGACTAGCGGGAGCGTTTACGCAGTATTTT | CASSPGLAGAFTQYF
- | TRBJ2-1 | TRBD2 | TRBV9 | TGTGCCAGCAGCGTGACTAGCGCTCCCTACAATGAGCAGTTCTTC | CASSVTSAPYNEQFF
- | TRBJ1-1 | TRBD1 | TRBV7-8 | TGTGCCAGCAGCTTAGGGACAGGGGTGAACACTGAAGCTTTCTTT | CASSLGTGVNTEAFF
- | TRBJ2-3 | TRBD2 | TRBV27 | TGTGCCAGCAGTCCACTAGCGGGAGGTCGGACAGATACGCAGTATTTT | CASSPLAGGRTDTQYF
- | TRBJ2-7 | TRBD2 | TRBV6-1 | TGTGCCAGCAGTATCCTAGCGGGCGATCAGTACTTC | CASSILAGDQYF
- | TRBJ2-7 | TRBD2 | TRBV6-1 | TGTGCCAGCAGTGAAGAAGCGGGAGGGTCCTACGAGCAGTACTTC | CASSEEAGGSYEQYF
few | TRBJ2-7 | TRBD2 | TRBV28 | TGTGCCAGCAGGACTAGCTATGCTCCTTACGAGCAGTACTTC | CASRTSYAPYEQYF
- | TRBJ2-1 | TRBD2 | TRBV6-6 | TGTGCCAGCAGTCTCGGGACTAGCGGGAGGGGAGGTGAGCAGTTCTTC | CASSLGTSGRGGEQFF
- | TRBJ1-2 | TRBD1 | TRBV4-1 | TGCGCCAGCAGCCAAGATTCTGATTGGGGGACAGGGGGCTACTATGGCTACACCTTC | CASSQDSDWGTGGYYGYTF
- | TRBJ2-3 | - | TRBV23-1 | TGCGCCAGCAGGAGGGCCACAGATACGCAGTATTTT | CASRRATDTQYF
- | TRBJ1-1 | - | TRBV27 | TGTGCCAGCAGTTCATGGGAGATAGGCCCTGAAGCTTTCTTT | CASSSWEIGPEAFF
- | TRBJ2-1 | TRBD2 | TRBV7-2 | TGTGCCAGCAGCTTAGTACGACTAGCGGTCTACAATGAGCAGTTCTTC | CASSLVRLAVYNEQFF
- | TRBJ2-5 | - | TRBV28 | TGTGCCAGCAGTTTATGGGGCGGGAAAGAGACCCAGTACTTC | CASSLWGGKETQYF
- | TRBJ2-7 | TRBD1 | TRBV7-6 | TGTGCCAGCCCCAGGGGGCTTGGCTACGAGCAGTACTTC | CASPRGLGYEQYF
- | TRBJ2-1 | - | TRBV14 | TGTGCCAGCAGCCAAAGCGGACCTTACAATGAGCAGTTCTTC | CASSQSGPYNEQFF
- | TRBJ1-3 | - | TRBV11-2 | TGTGCCAGCAGCTTACTGACAGTCTCTGGAAACACCATATATTTT | CASSLLTVSGNTIYF
- | TRBJ2-7 | TRBD1 | TRBV19 | TGTGCCAGTAGTATTGGCCAGGGGGTCTCCTACGAGCAGTACTTC | CASSIGQGVSYEQYF
- | TRBJ2-3 | - | TRBV25-1 | TGTGCCAGCAGTGAATCTGCGGACGCGAGGGCAGATACGCAGTATTTT | CASSESADARADTQYF
- | TRBJ2-7 | - | TRBV11-2 | TGTGCCAGCAGCTTCTCTCAGGGTGGGCGCGAGCAGTACTTC | CASSFSQGGREQYF
- | TRBJ2-1 | TRBD2 | TRBV19 | TGTGCCAGTAGTATAGGGCGGAGGACTAGCGGGTTCGTTGAGCAGTTCTTC | CASSIGRRTSGFVEQFF
once | TRBJ2-7 | TRBD2 | TRBV29-1 | TGCAGCGTTGGCGGGACTAGCGGGAGAGTCTACGAGCAGTACTTC | CSVGGTSGRVYEQYF
- | TRBJ2-3 | TRBD2 | TRBV28 | TGTGCCAGCAGTTCGCGGGAGGGCCTCACAGATACGCAGTATTTT | CASSSREGLTDTQYF
- | TRBJ1-1 | - | TRBV19 | TGTGCCAGTAATCAGGGCACTGAAGCTTTCTTT | CASNQGTEAFF
once | TRBJ2-7 | TRBD2 | TRBV9 | TGTGCCAGCAGCGTAGGCGCCGGGACTAGGACCTACGAGCAGTACTTC | CASSVGAGTRTYEQYF
- | TRBJ2-7 | - | TRBV18 | TGTGCCAGCTCACCAGAACAGAGCTCCTACGAGCAGTACTTC | CASSPEQSSYEQYF
once | TRBJ2-7 | TRBD2 | TRBV30 | TGTGCCTGGAGCCCTATACTAGCGGGAGTTGTCGAGCAGTACTTC | CAWSPILAGVVEQYF
- | TRBJ1-1 | - | TRBV28 | TGTGCCAGCAGTTTAGGTGTCCGGGGGATTGCTGAAGCTTTCTTT | CASSLGVRGIAEAFF
- | TRBJ1-1 | TRBD1 | TRBV7-9 | TGTGCCAGCCAGCGGCAGGGGGCCTTGAACACTGAAGCTTTCTTT | CASQRQGALNTEAFF
- | TRBJ1-1 | - | TRBV5-1 | TGCGCCAGCAACAGGAGGGAGAACACTGAAGCTTTCTTT | CASNRRENTEAFF
- | TRBJ2-1 | TRBD2 | TRBV11-2 | TGTGCCAGCAGCTTGGGCTACCTAGCGGGAGCCTACAATGAGCAGTTCTTC | CASSLGYLAGAYNEQFF
- | TRBJ1-1 | TRBD1 | TRBV5-1 | TGCGCCAGCAGCTTGGAGACAGGGGTCACTGAAGCTTTCTTT | CASSLETGVTEAFF
- | TRBJ2-5 | TRBD2 | TRBV25-1 | TGTGCCAGCAGTGAAGGCGGGACTAGCGGGAGGGGAGAGACCCAGTACTTC | CASSEGGTSGRGETQYF
- | TRBJ2-3 | TRBD2 | TRBV7-2 | TGTGCCAGCAGCTTATTTTACGGCGGGAGAGGCACAGATACGCAGTATTTT | CASSLFYGGRGTDTQYF
- | TRBJ1-4 | TRBD1 | TRBV7-2 | TGTGCCAGCAGCTTATTAGGACAGGCTGAAAAACTGTTTTTT | CASSLLGQAEKLFF
- | TRBJ2-2 | - | TRBV6-6 | TGTGCCAGCAGTTACGTGGCGGTTCCCGGGGAGCTGTTTTTT | CASSYVAVPGELFF
- | TRBJ2-7 | - | TRBV9 | TGTGCCAGCAGCGTAGCTACGGGGTACGAGCAGTACTTC | CASSVATGYEQYF
- | TRBJ2-5 | TRBD2 | TRBV25-1 | TGTGCCAGCAGTGAATTTGGACTAGCGGATCGGTGGGAGACCCAGTACTTC | CASSEFGLADRWETQYF
- | TRBJ1-3 | - | TRBV5-6 | TGTGCCAGCAGCTTAACAGGGTATACTGGAAACACCATATATTTT | CASSLTGYTGNTIYF
- | TRBJ2-4 | TRBD1 | TRBV6-6 | TGTGCCAGCAGTTATACCGGGACAGGAAAGAACATTCAGTACTTC | CASSYTGTGKNIQYF
- | TRBJ2-1 | TRBD1 | TRBV18 | TGTGCCAGCTCAGCGACGGTACAGGGGACCTACAATGAGCAGTTCTTC | CASSATVQGTYNEQFF
- | TRBJ2-1 | TRBD2 | TRBV7-8 | TGTGCCAGCAGCCCGGGACTAGGGATTTGGTGGTTCTTC | CASSPGLGIWWFF
- | TRBJ2-7 | - | TRBV15 | TGTGCCACCAGCGGAGGAAGGGGTTTTTCCTACGAGCAGTACTTC | CATSGGRGFSYEQYF
- | TRBJ1-2 | - | TRBV21-1 | TGTGCCAGCAGCAAACGGGGACAGGGCAACTATGGCTACACCTTC | CASSKRGQGNYGYTF
few | TRBJ1-2 | - | TRBV27 | TGTGCCAGCAGTTTATCCCCAGGGGAGCTTGGCTACACCTTC | CASSLSPGELGYTF
- | TRBJ1-2 | TRBD1 | TRBV6-1 | TGTGCCAGCAACCTTCCGGGACAGGGGAACTATGGCTACACCTTC | CASNLPGQGNYGYTF
- | TRBJ2-1 | - | TRBV1 | TGCACCAGCAGCCCGAAGGGCGGGAGGGCCGTCAATGAGCAGTTCTTC | CTSSPKGGRAVNEQFF
- | TRBJ2-2 | TRBD2 | TRBV9 | TGTGCCAGCAGCGTAGCGGGCGGGAGGTCACCGAACACCGGGGAGCTGTTTTTT | CASSVAGGRSPNTGELFF